A single sample is the source of the 23 T cell receptor beta chains below, sequenced in a study of blood T cell repertoires in COVID-19. TCRdb keeps only in-frame clones here, not all; method: immunoSEQ multiplex PCR. The sample lists about 59,000 clones, less than 85% occurring once. Sequencing was performed on peripheral blood. The receptors stem from a woman in her seventies with acute or convalescent COVID-19.

The V call is TRBV3-1 (or the pseudogene TRBV3-2), the J call TRBJ2-1, with D maybe TRBD1 (5 bases). Trimming shortened V by 5 bases and J by 6 bases, and 17 bases separated the two germline ends. Looked up from germline, CDR1 is LGHDT and CDR2 is YNNKEL (reference sequence). The CDR3 has 15 residues. The CDR3 DNA reads as TGTGCCAGCAGCGTACAAGTGTCAGGGCGCAATGAGCAGTTCTTC. Translated, it gives CASSVQVSGRNEQFF.

This clone was observed a handful of times. The chain has TRBV29-1 and TRBJ1-1; 7 nucleotides match TRBD1. Germline CDR1 is SQVTM and CDR2 is ANQGSEA. Losses at the gene ends were 4 bases for V and 0 bases for J; bases not matched to a gene: 5. The CDR3 has 14 amino acids. CDR3 sequence (DNA): TGCAGCGTTGTAAGGGGGCTGGTGAACACTGAAGCTTTCTTT. It encodes CSVVRGLVNTEAFF.

This chain joins TRBV23-1 and TRBJ2-3; weak D call: TRBD2 (5 bases). TRBV23-1 is an open reading frame whose function is uncertain. CDR3 length: 13 residues. The V gene lost 6 bases and the J gene lost 6 bases, with 13 bases spanning the gap. The CDR3 sequence: CASSEGTGDTQYF. CDR3 nucleotides: TGCGCCAGCAGCGAGGGTACGGGCGATACGCAGTATTTT.

V gene TRBV27 combines with J gene TRBJ2-7, with 7 bases fitting TRBD2. The germline V gene encodes CDR1 MNHEY and CDR2 SMNVEV (reference sequence). Germline trimming cut 6 bases from V and 4 bases from J; bases unmatched to any gene: 12. The CDR3 length is 15 residues. CDR3 coding DNA: TGTGCCAGCAGGTCCACAGGTGGGGAGGGGTACGAGCAGTACTTC. Translating gives CASRSTGGEGYEQYF.

The chain recombines TRBV20-1 with TRBJ1-4; 7 bases agree with TRBD1. Germline V gene sequence: CDR1 DFQATT, CDR2 SNEGSKA (reference sequence). Trimming cost V 3 bases and J 8 bases; bases outside gene matches: 0. The CDR3 extends over 11 amino acids. The CDR3 loop reads CSARDREKLFF. In DNA, the CDR3 is TGCAGTGCTAGGGACAGGGAAAAACTGTTTTTT.

The chain links TRBV5-1 to TRBJ1-4; 7 bases are a match to TRBD1. After removal of 4 bases from V and 0 bases from J, the junction contained 3 bases not matched to a gene. This CDR3 is 15 amino acids long. Germline CDR1 SGHRS, CDR2 YFSETQ. CDR3 amino acids: CASSRGQTTNEKLFF. DNA of the CDR3: TGCGCCAGCAGCAGGGGACAGACAACTAATGAAAAACTGTTTTTT. Using reference TRBV5-1 and TRBJ1-4 for the parts outside the CDR3, the full variable domain is KAGVTQTPRYLIKTRGQQVTLSCSPISGHRSVSWYQQTPGQGLQFLFEYFSETQRNKGNFPGRFSGRQFSNSRSEMNVSTLELGDSALYLCASSRGQTTNEKLFFGSGTQLSVL.

The chain employs TRBV12-3 or TRBV12-4 and TRBJ1-2; 9 bases map to TRBD1. The CDR3 sequence is 13 residues long. J was trimmed by 6 bases and V by 6 bases; bases with no gene match: 5. The CDR3: CASRPGTGNGYTF. As DNA, the CDR3 is TGTGCCAGCAGGCCCGGGACAGGGAATGGCTACACCTTC.

The chain has TRBV29-1 and TRBJ1-4; 9 positions agree with TRBD1. Germline trimming cut 3 bases from V and 7 bases from J; bases unmatched to any gene: 6. The CDR3 is made up of 14 amino acids. CDR1 is SQVTM, CDR2 ANQGSEA, per germline. CDR3 in DNA: TGCAGCGTTGAGGGGACAGGGTCAGCTGAAAAACTGTTTTTT. It translates to CSVEGTGSAEKLFF.

The J gene is TRBJ1-5, the V gene TRBV10-1; D possibly corresponds to TRBD1 (6 bases). Per germline, CDR1 WNHNN and CDR2 SYGVQD (reference sequence). The CDR3 loop spans 17 amino acids. V gave up 6 bases and J gave up 2 bases, with 20 bases separating them. This chain's CDR3 is CASRTTDRMEGNQPQHF. CDR3 sequence (DNA): TGCGCCAGCAGAACCACGGACAGAATGGAGGGCAATCAGCCCCAGCATTTT.

To note about this clone: The DNA is left out, because the CDR3 cannot be placed on it with certainty; the CDR3 is given as TCRdb lists it. The chain combines TRBV6-5 with TRBJ1-2; TRBD1, the D gene given by the table, was not confirmed from the DNA. Germline CDR1 MNHEY, CDR2 SVGAGI. Counting both end residues, the CDR3 totals 14 amino acids. The chain's CDR3 is CASSTSDRLYGYTF.

The chain carries TRBV6-5 and TRBJ1-5; no clear D. The V gene lost 11 bases and the J gene lost 0 bases, with 14 bases spanning the gap. Germline V gene lookup returns CDR1 MNHEY and CDR2 SVGAGI. This CDR3 is built from 14 residues. This CDR3 reads CAPGGPISNQPQHF. CDR3 bases: TGTGCCCCTGGAGGACCGATTAGCAATCAGCCCCAGCATTTT.

The rearrangement links TRBV15 to TRBJ1-1, with D perhaps TRBD1 (5 bases). Per germline, CDR1 LNHNV and CDR2 YYDKDF (reference sequence). V lost 0 bases, J lost 4 bases, and 9 bases lay in between. The CDR3 totals 14 residues. The CDR3 region is CATSRDPGITEAFF. The CDR3 region has the DNA TGTGCCACCAGCAGAGATCCAGGGATCACTGAAGCTTTCTTT.

This chain uses TRBV7-3 with TRBJ2-7; tentatively, D is TRBD2 (6 bases). V dropped 5 bases and J dropped 0 bases, with 23 bases sitting between them. CDR3 length: 18 amino acids. From germline, CDR1 is SGHTA and CDR2 FQGTGA. The CDR3 sequence is CASSRTVAGLISSYEQYF. Here the CDR3 DNA reads TGTGCCAGCAGCCGAACGGTCGCGGGGTTAATTAGCTCCTACGAGCAGTACTTC.

This chain links TRBV3-1 (or the pseudogene TRBV3-2) with TRBJ2-3, with D maybe TRBD2 (7 bases). Germline V gives CDR1 LGHDT, CDR2 YNNKEL (reference sequence). The CDR3 consists of 15 residues. V was clipped by 2 bases and J by 5 bases, with 14 bases between them. The CDR3 loop is CASSQWGGQGDTQYF. Here the CDR3 DNA reads TGTGCCAGCAGCCAATGGGGGGGCCAAGGAGATACGCAGTATTTT.

V usage is TRBV19 and J usage is TRBJ1-3; TRBD1 matches 9 bases. Per germline, CDR1 LNHDA and CDR2 SQIVND (reference sequence). The CDR3 covers 17 residues. After removal of 1 base from V and 3 bases from J, the junction contained 7 bases not matched to a gene. The CDR3 region is CASSIVPGQGGGNTIYF. The CDR3 DNA reads as TGTGCCAGTAGTATAGTCCCGGGACAGGGAGGTGGAAACACCATATATTTT.

The genes are TRBV10-2 and TRBJ2-1, with TRBD2 matching over 9 bases. CDR1 is WSHSY, CDR2 SAAADI, per germline. The junction had 5 bases not matched to a gene; V was cut back by 5 bases and J by 0 bases. This CDR3 region has 16 residues. The CDR3 DNA reads as TGCGCCAGCAGTCTTAGCGGGGGTCTCTCCTACAATGAGCAGTTCTTC. It translates to CASSLSGGLSYNEQFF.

Only a few counts were recorded for this clone. The chain combines TRBV19 with TRBJ1-2, with TRBD1 identical over 7 bases. Germline V gene data show CDR1 as LNHDA and CDR2 as SQIVND (reference sequence). This CDR3 spans 14 amino acids. V lost 3 bases and J lost 8; bases outside the gene matches: 9. The CDR3 here is CASSIGGGAGGYTF. CDR3 DNA: TGTGCCAGTAGTATTGGAGGGGGCGCCGGGGGCTACACCTTC.

This clone was detected a few times. The chain couples TRBV7-2 to TRBJ1-2, with unresolved D. The CDR3 covers 18 residues. V gave up 1 base and J gave up 2 bases, with 20 bases separating them. The germline CDR1 and CDR2 sequences are SGHTA and FQGNSA. CDR3 protein: CASSLDPPPKPSNYGYTF. The DNA for the CDR3 is TGTGCCAGCAGCTTAGACCCCCCCCCTAAACCCTCAAACTATGGCTACACCTTC.

Here the CDR3 DNA reads TGTGCCAGCAGCTCGTGGGGAAGGGGGAACACCGGGGAGCTGTTTTTT. This gives the protein CASSSWGRGNTGELFF. The chain links TRBV7-2 to TRBJ2-2, with D possibly being TRBD1 (5 bases). The germline CDR1 and CDR2 sequences are SGHTA and FQGNSA. V lost 4 bases and J 1 base, leaving 13 bases between the germline ends. The CDR3 totals 16 residues.

The chain links TRBV2 to TRBJ2-5, with 10 bases identical to TRBD1. This CDR3 spans 15 amino acids. Germline V gene data show CDR1 as SNHLY and CDR2 as FYNNEI. V shed 9 bases and J 6 bases; nucleotides not matched to a gene: 13. CDR3 residues: CASQTGGGYGQTQYF. The CDR3 DNA is TGTGCCAGTCAGACAGGGGGCGGATATGGACAGACCCAGTACTTC.

The rearrangement links TRBV27 to TRBJ1-3; D is uncertain. Germline V gives CDR1 MNHEY, CDR2 SMNVEV (reference sequence). The ends were cut back, 5 bases at V and 0 bases at J, with 14 bases in the middle. The CDR3 totals 16 residues. The CDR3 here is CASSHTFPLSGNTIYF. The CDR3 DNA reads TGTGCCAGCAGTCACACGTTTCCCCTCTCTGGAAACACCATATATTTT.

This sequence joins TRBV2 and TRBJ2-1; 11 bases align to TRBD2. J was trimmed by 15 bases and V by 4 bases; bases with no gene match: 5. The CDR3 sequence is 12 residues long. CDR1 is SNHLY and CDR2 is FYNNEI in the germline V gene. DNA for the CDR3: TGTGCCAGCAGTGCTAGCGGGGGGCCGCCGTTCTTC. It encodes CASSASGGPPFF.

This chain connects TRBV6-5 to TRBJ2-7; TRBD2 matches at 16 bases. The CDR3 sequence is 14 residues long. The V gene's germline CDR1 is MNHEY and CDR2 SVGAGI. V was pared by 9 bases and J by 7 bases, with 6 bases of the junction left unmatched. The CDR3 here is CASGTSGGAKEQYV. The CDR3 nucleotides are TGTGCCAGTGGGACTAGCGGGGGGGCTAAAGAGCAGTACGTC.